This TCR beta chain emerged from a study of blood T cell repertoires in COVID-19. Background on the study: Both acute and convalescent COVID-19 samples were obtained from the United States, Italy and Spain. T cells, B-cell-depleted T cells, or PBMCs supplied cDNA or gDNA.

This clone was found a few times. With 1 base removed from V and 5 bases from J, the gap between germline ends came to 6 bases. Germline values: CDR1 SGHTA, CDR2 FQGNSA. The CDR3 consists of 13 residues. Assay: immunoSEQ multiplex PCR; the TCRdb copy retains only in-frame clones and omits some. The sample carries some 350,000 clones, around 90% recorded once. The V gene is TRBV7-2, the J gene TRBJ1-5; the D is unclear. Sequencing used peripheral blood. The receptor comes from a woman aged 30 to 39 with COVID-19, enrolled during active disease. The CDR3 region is CASSLVEDQPQHF. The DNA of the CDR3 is TGTGCCAGCAGCTTAGTCGAGGATCAGCCCCAGCATTTT.